The present entry profiles one TCR beta chain with its context. Antigen unknown. This sample is drawn from a study of ipilimumab plus nivolumab after autologous stem cell transplantation. Study background: Median doses per patient: 5 ipilimumab, about eight nivolumab.

This CDR3 has 14 residues. The ends lost 2 bases at V and 8 bases at J; junction bases unmatched: 7. Germline CDR1 is SGHRS and CDR2 is YFSETQ. TCRdb keeps only in-frame clones here, not all; method: immunoSEQ multiplex PCR. The sample contains about 19,000 clones, around 82% of which appear only once. Overall study results and limits: TCR repertoire, Treg phenotype and gut microbiota reportedly support more study of this approach.

Specimen: PBMCs, collected in a trial of ipilimumab plus nivolumab as post-transplant consolidation. The genes are TRBV5-1 and TRBJ1-2; 9 bases fit TRBD1. The origin of this receptor is a male donor with diffuse large B-cell lymphoma. CDR3 DNA: TGCGCCAGCAGCTTCGGGACAGGGCGCACCGGCTACACCTTC. Protein product: CASSFGTGRTGYTF.